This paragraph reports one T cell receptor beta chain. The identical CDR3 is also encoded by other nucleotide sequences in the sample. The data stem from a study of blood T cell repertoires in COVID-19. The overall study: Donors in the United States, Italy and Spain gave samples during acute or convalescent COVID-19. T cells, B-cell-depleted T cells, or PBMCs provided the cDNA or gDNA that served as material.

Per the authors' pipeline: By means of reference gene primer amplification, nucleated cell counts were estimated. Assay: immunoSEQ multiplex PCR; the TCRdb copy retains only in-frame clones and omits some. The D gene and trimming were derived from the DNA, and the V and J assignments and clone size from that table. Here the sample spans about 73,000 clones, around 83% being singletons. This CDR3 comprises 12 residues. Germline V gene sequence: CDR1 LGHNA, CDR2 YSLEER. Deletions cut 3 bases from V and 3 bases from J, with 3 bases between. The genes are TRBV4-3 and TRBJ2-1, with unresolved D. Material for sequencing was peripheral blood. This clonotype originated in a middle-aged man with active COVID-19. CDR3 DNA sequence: TGCGCCAGCAGCCACCTCTACAATGAGCAGTTCTTC. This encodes CASSHLYNEQFF.